This T cell receptor (beta chain) was captured by sequencing in a study of T cells in Graves' hyperthyroidism and ophthalmopathy. Not enrolled were patients with uncontrolled infection, other autoimmune disease, pregnancy or lactation. On the basis of clinical symptoms, serum thyroxine and TRAb, thyroid ultrasound and orbital computed tomography, diagnoses were made. Findings and limits, study-wide: The model's output predicted ophthalmopathy at a median of approximately 6.5 months prior to onset. The blood repertoire included most of the expanded thyroid clonotypes above 0.001.

The CDR3 sequence is 13 residues long. The V gene's germline CDR1 is DFQATT and CDR2 SNEGSKA (reference sequence). V lost 7 bases, J lost 6 bases, and 9 bases stayed unmatched. It was RNA transcripts that yielded the amplified TCR beta CDR3 regions. The study used the HTBI primer set for a first-round RT-PCR of the TCR CDR3. TCRdb used MiXCR to reprocess the multiplex PCR reads, holding one entry per CDR3 protein. The table records more than 50,000 distinct CDR3 sequences, around half of them present only once. Comment on this clonotype: What it binds is not known.

This clonotype was obtained from a woman in her 30s with Graves' ophthalmopathy. The source material was blood. This rearrangement joins TRBV20-1 to TRBJ2-3; 8 bases are shared with TRBD2. The CDR3 DNA follows: TGCAGTGTACTAGCGGAAAACCCTGATACGCAGTATTTT. It specifies CSVLAENPDTQYF.